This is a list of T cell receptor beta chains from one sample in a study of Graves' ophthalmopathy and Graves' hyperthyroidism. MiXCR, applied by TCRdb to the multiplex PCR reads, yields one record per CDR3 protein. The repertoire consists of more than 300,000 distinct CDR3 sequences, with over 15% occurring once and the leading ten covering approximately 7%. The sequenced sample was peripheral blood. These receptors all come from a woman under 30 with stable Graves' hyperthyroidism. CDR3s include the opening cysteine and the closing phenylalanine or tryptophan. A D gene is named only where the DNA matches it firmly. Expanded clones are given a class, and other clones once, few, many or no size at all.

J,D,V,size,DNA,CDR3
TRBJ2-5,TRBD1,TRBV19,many,TGTGCCAGTAGTATAGAAACAGGGGTGGAGACCCAGTACTTC,CASSIETGVETQYF
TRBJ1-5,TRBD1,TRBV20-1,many,TGCAGTGCCGTAGTGGGCGGAGGACAGGTTGGCAATCAGCCCCAGCATTTT,CSAVVGGGQVGNQPQHF
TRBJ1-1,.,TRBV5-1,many,TGCGCCAGCAGCTTGGTAGGGACTTACACTGAAGCTTTCTTT,CASSLVGTYTEAFF
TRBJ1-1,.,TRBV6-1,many,TGTGCCAGCAGTGAAGCGGGGCTTCCAGCTTTCTTT,CASSEAGLPAFF
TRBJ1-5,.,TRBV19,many,TGTGCCAGTAGTGTGATCGACAGCCCCAATCAGCCCCAGCATTTT,CASSVIDSPNQPQHF
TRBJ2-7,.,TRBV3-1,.,TGTGCCAGCAGCCGAGGCCAGTGGGACGAGCAGTACTTC,CASSRGQWDEQYF
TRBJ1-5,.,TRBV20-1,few,TGCAGTGTACGACTAGGGGGGCCCAATCAGCCCCAGCATTTT,CSVRLGGPNQPQHF
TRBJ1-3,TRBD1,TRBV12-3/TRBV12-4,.,TGTGCCAGCAGTTGGACAGGGGCCGGAAACACCATATATTTT,CASSWTGAGNTIYF
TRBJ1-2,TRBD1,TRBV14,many,TGTGCCAGCAAGCGGGACAGTGGATTTGGCTACACCTTC,CASKRDSGFGYTF
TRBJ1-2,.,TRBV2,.,TGTGCCAGCAGTGGAGTTTTCGACAGAAACTATGGCTACACCTTC,CASSGVFDRNYGYTF
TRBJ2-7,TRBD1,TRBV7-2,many,TGTGCCAGCAGCGAGGACAGGGACGAGCAGTACTTC,CASSEDRDEQYF
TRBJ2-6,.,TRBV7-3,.,TGTGCCAGCAGCTTAGAGACAAGCGGGGCCAACGTCCTGACTTTC,CASSLETSGANVLTF
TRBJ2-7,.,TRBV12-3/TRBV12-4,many,TGTGCCAGCAGTTCCCGAACCTACGAGCAGTACTTC,CASSSRTYEQYF
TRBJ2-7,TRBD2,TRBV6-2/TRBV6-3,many,TGTGCCAGCAGACCCAGCGGGGGGACCTACGAGCAGTACTTC,CASRPSGGTYEQYF
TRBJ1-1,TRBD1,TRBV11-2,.,TGTGCCAGCAGCTTAGACAGGGGGCGGCTACGGGGCACTGAAGCTTTCTTT,CASSLDRGRLRGTEAFF
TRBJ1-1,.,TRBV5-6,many,TGTGCCAGCAACATCCTGGGGGCAATGAACACTGAAGCTTTCTTT,CASNILGAMNTEAFF
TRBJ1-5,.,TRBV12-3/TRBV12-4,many,TGTGCCAGCAGTTTTGGGCCGGGGGGAAGGGGTCAGCCCCAGCATTTT,CASSFGPGGRGQPQHF
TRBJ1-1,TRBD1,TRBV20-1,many,TGCAGTGCTAGAGACCATATGGACAGGAAGAACACTGAAGCTTTCTTT,CSARDHMDRKNTEAFF
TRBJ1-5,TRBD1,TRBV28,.,TGTGCCAGCAGTGGAGACAGGGTACGCAATCAGCCCCAGCATTTT,CASSGDRVRNQPQHF
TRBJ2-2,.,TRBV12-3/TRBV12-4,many,TGTGCCAGCGGCGACAGGGAGGACACCGGGGAGCTGTTTTTT,CASGDREDTGELFF
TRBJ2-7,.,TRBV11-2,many,TGTGCCAGCCAACGAAGCACCGGGGGGCTAGGGTACGAGCAGTACTTC,CASQRSTGGLGYEQYF